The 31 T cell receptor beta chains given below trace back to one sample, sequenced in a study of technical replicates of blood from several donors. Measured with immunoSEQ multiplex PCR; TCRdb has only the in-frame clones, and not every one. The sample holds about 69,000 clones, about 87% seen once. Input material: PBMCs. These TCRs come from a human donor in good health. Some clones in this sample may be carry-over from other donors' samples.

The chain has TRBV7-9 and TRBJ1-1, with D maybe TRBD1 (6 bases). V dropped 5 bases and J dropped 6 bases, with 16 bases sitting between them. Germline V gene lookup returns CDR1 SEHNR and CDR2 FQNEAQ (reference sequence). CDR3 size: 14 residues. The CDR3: CASSLLQGQAEAFF. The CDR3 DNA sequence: TGTGCCAGCAGCCTCTTACAGGGTCAGGCTGAAGCTTTCTTT. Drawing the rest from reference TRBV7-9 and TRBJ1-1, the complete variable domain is DTGVSQNPRHKITKRGQNVTFRCDPISEHNRLYWYRQTLGQGPEFLTYFQNEAQLEKSRLLSDRFSAERPKGSFSTLEIQRTEQGDSAMYLCASSLLQGQAEAFFGQGTRLTVV.

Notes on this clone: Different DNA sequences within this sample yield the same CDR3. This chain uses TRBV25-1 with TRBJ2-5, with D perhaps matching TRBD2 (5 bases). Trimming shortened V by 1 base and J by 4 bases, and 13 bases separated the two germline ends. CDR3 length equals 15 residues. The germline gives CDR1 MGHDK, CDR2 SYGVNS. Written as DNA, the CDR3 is TGTGCCAGCAGTGAATCCCGGGGAAAGGGAGAGACCCAGTACTTC. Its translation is CASSESRGKGETQYF.

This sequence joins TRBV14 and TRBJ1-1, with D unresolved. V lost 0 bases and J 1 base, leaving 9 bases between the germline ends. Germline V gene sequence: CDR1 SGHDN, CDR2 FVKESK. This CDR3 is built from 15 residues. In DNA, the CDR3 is TGTGCCAGCAGCCAAGAGCTCAGTTCGAACACTGAAGCTTTCTTT. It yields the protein CASSQELSSNTEAFF.

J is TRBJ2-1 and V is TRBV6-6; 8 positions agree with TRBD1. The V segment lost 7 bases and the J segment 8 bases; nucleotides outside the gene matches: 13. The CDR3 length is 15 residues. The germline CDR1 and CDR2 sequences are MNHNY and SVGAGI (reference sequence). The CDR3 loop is CASKNGQGPSDEQFF. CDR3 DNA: TGTGCCAGCAAGAACGGACAGGGCCCTTCGGATGAGCAGTTCTTC.

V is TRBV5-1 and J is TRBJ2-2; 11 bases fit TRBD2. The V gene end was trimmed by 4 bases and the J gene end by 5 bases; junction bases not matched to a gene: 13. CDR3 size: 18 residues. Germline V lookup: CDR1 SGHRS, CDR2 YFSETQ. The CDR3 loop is CASSHPALAGGGTGELFF. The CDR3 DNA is TGCGCCAGCAGCCACCCTGCGCTAGCGGGAGGTGGGACCGGGGAGCTGTTTTTT.

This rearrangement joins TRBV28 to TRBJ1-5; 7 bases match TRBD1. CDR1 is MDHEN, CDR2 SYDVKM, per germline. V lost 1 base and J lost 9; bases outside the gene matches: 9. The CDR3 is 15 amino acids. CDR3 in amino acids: CASSLFADRLGPQHF. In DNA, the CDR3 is TGTGCCAGCAGTTTATTCGCGGACAGGCTAGGGCCCCAGCATTTT.

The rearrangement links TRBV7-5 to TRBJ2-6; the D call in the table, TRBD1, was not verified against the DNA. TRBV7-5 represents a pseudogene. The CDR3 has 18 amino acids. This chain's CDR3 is CVRSCPGTGDSGANVLTF. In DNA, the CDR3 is TGTGTCAGAAGCTGTCCCGGGACAGGGGATTCTGGGGCCAACGTCCTGACTTTC.

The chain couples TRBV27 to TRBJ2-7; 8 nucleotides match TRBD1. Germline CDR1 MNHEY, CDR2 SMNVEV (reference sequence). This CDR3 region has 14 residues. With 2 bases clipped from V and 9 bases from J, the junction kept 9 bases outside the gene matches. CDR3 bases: TGTGCCAGCAGTTTACAGGGGGCAAACTCTGGGCAGTACTTC. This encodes CASSLQGANSGQYF.

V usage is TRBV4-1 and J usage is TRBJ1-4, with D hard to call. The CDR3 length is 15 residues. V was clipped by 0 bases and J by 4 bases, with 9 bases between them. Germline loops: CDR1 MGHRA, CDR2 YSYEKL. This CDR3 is CASSQDQPSNEKLFF. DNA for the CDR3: TGCGCCAGCAGCCAAGATCAACCGAGTAATGAAAAACTGTTTTTT.

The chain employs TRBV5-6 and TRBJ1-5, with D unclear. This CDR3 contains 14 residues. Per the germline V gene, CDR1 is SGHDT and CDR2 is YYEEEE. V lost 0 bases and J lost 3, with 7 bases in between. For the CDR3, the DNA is TGTGCCAGCAGCTTGGCGGGAGTCAATCAGCCCCAGCATTTT. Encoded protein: CASSLAGVNQPQHF.

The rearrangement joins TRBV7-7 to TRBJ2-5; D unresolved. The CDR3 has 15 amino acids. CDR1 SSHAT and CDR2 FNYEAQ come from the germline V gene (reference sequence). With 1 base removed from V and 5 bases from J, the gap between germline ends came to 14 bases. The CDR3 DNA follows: TGTGCCAGCAGCTTAGTGGGCAGTCCCCGGGAGACCCAGTACTTC. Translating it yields CASSLVGSPRETQYF.

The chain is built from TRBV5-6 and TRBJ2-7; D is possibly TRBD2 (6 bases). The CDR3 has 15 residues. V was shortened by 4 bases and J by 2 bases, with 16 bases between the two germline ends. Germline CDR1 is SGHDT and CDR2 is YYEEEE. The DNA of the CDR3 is TGTGCCAGCAGCAAGGGGACTCGGGGGACCTACGAGCAGTACTTC. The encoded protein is CASSKGTRGTYEQYF.

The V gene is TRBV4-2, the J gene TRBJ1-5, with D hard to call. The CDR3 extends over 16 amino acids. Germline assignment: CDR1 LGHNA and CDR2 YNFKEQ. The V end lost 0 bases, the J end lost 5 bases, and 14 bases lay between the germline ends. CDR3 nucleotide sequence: TGTGCCAGCAGCCAAGACTACACCGGGAGCCATCAGCCCCAGCATTTT. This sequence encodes CASSQDYTGSHQPQHF.

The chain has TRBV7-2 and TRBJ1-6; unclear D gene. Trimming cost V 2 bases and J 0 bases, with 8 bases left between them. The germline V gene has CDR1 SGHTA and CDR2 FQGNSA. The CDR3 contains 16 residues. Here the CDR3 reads CASSLFTSSYNSPLHF. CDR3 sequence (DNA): TGTGCCAGCAGCTTATTTACGAGCTCCTATAATTCACCCCTCCACTTT.

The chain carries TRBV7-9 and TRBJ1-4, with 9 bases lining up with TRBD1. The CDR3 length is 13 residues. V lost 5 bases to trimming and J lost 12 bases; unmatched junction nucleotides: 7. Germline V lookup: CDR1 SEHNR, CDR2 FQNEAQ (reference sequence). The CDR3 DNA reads TGTGCCAGCAGCCCCAGGGACAGGGTGGAACTGTTTTTT. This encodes CASSPRDRVELFF.

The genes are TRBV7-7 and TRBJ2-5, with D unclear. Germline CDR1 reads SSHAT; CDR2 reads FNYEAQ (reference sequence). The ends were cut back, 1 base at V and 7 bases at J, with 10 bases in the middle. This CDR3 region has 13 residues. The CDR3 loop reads CASSLGDAATQYF. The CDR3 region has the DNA TGTGCCAGCAGCTTAGGCGATGCGGCGACCCAGTACTTC. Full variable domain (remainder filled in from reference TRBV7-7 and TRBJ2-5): GAGVSQSPRYKVTKRGQDVTLRCDPISSHATLYWYQQALGQGPEFLTYFNYEAQPDKSGLPSDRFSAERPEGSISTLTIQRTEQRDSAMYRCASSLGDAATQYFGPGTRLLVL.

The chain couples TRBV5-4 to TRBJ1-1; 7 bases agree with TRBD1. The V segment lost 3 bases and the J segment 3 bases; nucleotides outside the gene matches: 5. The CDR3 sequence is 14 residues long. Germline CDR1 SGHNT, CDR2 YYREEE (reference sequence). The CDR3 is CASSWRQGHTEAFF. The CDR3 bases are TGTGCCAGCAGCTGGCGACAGGGCCACACTGAAGCTTTCTTT.

As DNA, the CDR3 is TGTGCCAGCTCACTTCCTAGGGGTTACGCTGAAGCTTTCTTT. This codes for CASSLPRGYAEAFF. The rearrangement links TRBV18 to TRBJ1-1; D possibly corresponds to TRBD1 (5 bases). The CDR3 totals 14 residues. Per the germline V gene, CDR1 is KGHSH and CDR2 is LQKENI. V lost 4 bases and J 6 bases, leaving 15 bases between the germline ends.

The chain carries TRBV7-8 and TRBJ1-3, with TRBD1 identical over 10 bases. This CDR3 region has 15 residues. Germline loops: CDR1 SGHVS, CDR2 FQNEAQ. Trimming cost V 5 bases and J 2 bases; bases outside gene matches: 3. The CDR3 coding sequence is TGTGCCAGCAGCCAAGGGACAGGGGCTGGAAACACCATATATTTT. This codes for CASSQGTGAGNTIYF.

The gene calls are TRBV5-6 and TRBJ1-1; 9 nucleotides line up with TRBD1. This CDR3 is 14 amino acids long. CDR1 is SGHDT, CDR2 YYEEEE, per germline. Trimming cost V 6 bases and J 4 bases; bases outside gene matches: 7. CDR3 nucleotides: TGTGCCAGCACCTTAGGACAGGGGTTCACTGAAGCTTTCTTT. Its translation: CASTLGQGFTEAFF. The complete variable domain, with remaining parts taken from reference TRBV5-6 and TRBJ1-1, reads DAGVTQSPTHLIKTRGQQVTLRCSPKSGHDTVSWYQQALGQGPQFIFQYYEEEERQRGNFPDRFSGHQFPNYSSELNVNALLLGDSALYLCASTLGQGFTEAFFGQGTRLTVV.

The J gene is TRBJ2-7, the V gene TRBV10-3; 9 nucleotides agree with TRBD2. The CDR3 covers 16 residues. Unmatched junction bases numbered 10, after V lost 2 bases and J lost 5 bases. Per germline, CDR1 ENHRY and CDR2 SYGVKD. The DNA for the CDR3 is TGTGCCATCAGTGAGGCGGTAGCGGGGGCCCTTGACGAGCAGTACTTC. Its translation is CAISEAVAGALDEQYF.

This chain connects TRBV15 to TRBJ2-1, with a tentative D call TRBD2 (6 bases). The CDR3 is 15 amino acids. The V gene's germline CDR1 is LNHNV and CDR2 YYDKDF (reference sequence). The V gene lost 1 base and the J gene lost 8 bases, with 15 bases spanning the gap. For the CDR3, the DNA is TGTGCCACCAGCAGAGCGGGGGTCGTATTGGATGAGCAGTTCTTC. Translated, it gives CATSRAGVVLDEQFF.

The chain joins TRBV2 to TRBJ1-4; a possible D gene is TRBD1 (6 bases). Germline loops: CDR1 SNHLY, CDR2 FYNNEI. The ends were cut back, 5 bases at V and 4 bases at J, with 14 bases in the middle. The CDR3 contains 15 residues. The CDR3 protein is CASSQNRAFNEKLFF. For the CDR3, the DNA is TGTGCCAGCAGTCAGAACAGGGCATTTAATGAAAAACTGTTTTTT. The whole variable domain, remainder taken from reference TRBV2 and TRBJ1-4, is EPEVTQTPSHQVTQMGQEVILRCVPISNHLYFYWYRQILGQKVEFLVSFYNNEISEKSEIFDDQFSVERPDGSNFTLKIRSTKLEDSAMYFCASSQNRAFNEKLFFGSGTQLSVL.

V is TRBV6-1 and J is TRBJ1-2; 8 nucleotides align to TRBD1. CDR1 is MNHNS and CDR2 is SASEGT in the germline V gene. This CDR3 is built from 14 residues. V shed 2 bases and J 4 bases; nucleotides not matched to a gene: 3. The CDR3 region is CASSEYTGGYGYTF. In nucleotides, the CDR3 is TGTGCCAGCAGTGAATACACAGGGGGCTATGGCTACACCTTC.

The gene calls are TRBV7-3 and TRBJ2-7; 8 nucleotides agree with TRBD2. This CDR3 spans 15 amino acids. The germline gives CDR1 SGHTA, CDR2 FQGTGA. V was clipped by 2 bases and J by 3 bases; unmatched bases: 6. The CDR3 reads CASSLGAGGHYEQYF. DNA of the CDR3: TGTGCCAGCAGCTTAGGCGCGGGGGGCCACTACGAGCAGTACTTC.

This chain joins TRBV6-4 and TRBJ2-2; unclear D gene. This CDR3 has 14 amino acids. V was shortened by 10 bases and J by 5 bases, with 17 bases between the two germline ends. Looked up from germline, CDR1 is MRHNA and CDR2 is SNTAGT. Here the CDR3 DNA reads TGTGCCACCTCCGTATCCACCACTACCGGGGAGCTGTTTTTT. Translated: CATSVSTTTGELFF.

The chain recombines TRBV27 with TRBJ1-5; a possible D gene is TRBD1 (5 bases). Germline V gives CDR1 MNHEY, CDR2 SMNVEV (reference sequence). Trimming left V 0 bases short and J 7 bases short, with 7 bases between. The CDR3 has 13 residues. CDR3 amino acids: CASSLSGGQPQHF. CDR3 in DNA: TGTGCCAGCAGTTTATCGGGGGGGCAGCCCCAGCATTTT.

As DNA, the CDR3 is TGTGCCAGCAGTAAGGGACAGGGGTGGATATCTGGGGCCAACGTCCTGACTTTC. Protein: CASSKGQGWISGANVLTF. J is TRBJ2-6 and V is TRBV2; TRBD1 matches 10 bases. CDR1 and CDR2 from the germline V gene are SNHLY and FYNNEI. The CDR3 extends over 18 amino acids. After removal of 5 bases from V and 1 base from J, the junction contained 8 bases not matched to a gene.

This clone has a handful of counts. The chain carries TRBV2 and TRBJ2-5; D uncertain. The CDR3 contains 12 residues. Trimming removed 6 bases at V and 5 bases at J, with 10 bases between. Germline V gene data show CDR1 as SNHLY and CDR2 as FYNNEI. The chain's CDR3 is CASRSAQETQYF. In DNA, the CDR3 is TGTGCCAGCAGATCTGCACAGGAGACCCAGTACTTC.

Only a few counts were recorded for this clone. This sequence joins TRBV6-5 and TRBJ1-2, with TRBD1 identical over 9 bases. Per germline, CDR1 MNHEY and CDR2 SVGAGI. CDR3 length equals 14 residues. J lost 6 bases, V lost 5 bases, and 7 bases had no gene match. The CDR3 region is CASSTGGDRNGYTF. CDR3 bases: TGTGCCAGCAGTACAGGGGGCGATCGGAATGGCTACACCTTC.

Written as DNA, the CDR3 is TGTGCCAGCAGCCCCCGAGGGGGCGGGGGGGCGAACACCGGGGAGCTGTTTTTT. It is translated as CASSPRGGGGANTGELFF. The J gene is TRBJ2-2, the V gene TRBV9; 9 bases are a match to TRBD2. The CDR3 is 18 residues long. The germline gives CDR1 SGDLS, CDR2 YYNGEE. V lost 4 bases and J lost 0; bases outside the gene matches: 10.